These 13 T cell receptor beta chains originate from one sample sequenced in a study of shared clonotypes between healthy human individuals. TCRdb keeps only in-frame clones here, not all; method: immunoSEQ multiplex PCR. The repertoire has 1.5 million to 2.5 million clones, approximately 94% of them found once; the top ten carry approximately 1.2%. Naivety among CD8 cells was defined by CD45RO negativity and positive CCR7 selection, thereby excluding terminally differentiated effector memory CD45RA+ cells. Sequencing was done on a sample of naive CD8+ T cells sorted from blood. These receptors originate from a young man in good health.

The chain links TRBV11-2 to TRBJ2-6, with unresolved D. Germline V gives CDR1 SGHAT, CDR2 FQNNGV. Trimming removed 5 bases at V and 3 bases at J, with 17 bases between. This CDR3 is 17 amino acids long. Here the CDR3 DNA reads TGTGCCAGCAGCGAGGTCGGCAGCCCAAGTGGGGCCAACGTCCTGACTTTC. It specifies CASSEVGSPSGANVLTF.

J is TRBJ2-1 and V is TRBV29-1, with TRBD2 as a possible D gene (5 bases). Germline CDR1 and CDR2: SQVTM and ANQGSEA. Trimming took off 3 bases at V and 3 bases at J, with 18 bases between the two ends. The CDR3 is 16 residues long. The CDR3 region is CSVEILDSYYYNEQFF. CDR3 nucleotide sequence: TGCAGCGTTGAGATTTTGGACTCATATTACTACAATGAGCAGTTCTTC.

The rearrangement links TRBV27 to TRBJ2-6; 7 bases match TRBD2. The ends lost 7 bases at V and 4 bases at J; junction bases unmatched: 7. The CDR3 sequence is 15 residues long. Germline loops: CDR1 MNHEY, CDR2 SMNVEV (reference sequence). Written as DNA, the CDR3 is TGTGCCAGCACCCCCGGGACTATGGGGGCCAACGTCCTGACTTTC. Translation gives CASTPGTMGANVLTF.

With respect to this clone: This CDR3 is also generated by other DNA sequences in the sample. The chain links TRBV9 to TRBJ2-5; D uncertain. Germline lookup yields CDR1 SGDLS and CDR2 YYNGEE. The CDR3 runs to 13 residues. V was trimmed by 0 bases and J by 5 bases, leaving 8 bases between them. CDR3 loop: CASSVAGGETQYF. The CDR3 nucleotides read TGTGCCAGCAGCGTAGCGGGTGGGGAGACCCAGTACTTC.

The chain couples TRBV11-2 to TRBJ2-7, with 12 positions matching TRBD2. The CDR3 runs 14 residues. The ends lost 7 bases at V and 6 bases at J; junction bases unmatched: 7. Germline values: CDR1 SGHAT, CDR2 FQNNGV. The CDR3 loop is CASIQTSGSSEQYF. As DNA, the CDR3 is TGTGCCAGCATCCAGACTAGCGGGAGTTCCGAGCAGTACTTC.

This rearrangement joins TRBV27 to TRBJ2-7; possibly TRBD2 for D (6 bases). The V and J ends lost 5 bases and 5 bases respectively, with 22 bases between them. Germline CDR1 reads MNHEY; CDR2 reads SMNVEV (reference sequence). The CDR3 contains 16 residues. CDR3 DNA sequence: TGTGCCAGCAGTCCCGGGGGACCAGGGAAGATCAACGAGCAGTACTTC. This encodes CASSPGGPGKINEQYF.

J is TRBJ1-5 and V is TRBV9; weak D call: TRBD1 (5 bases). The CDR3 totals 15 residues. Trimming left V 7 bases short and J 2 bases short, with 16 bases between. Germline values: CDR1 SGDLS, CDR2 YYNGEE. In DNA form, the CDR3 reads TGTGCCAGCCGCCTTGGGGGAGGCGGCAATCAGCCCCAGCATTTT. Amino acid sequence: CASRLGGGGNQPQHF.

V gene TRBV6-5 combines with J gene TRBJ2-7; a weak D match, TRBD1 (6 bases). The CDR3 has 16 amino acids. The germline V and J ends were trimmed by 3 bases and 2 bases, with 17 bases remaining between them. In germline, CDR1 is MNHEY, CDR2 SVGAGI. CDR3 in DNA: TGTGCCAGCAGTTATTCATCGGGACACCGTCCCTACGAGCAGTACTTC. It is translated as CASSYSSGHRPYEQYF.

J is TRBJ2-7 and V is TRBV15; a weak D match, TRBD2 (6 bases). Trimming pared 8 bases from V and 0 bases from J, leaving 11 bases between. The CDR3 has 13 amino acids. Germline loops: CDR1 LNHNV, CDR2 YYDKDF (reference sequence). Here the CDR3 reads CATQPGDSYEQYF. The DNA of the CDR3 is TGTGCCACCCAACCGGGGGACTCCTACGAGCAGTACTTC.

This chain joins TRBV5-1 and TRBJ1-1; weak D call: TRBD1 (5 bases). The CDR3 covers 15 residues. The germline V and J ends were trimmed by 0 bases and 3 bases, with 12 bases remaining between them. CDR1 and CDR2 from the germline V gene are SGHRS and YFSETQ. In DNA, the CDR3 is TGCGCCAGCAGCTTGGAGCAGGGTTCGGACACTGAAGCTTTCTTT. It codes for CASSLEQGSDTEAFF.

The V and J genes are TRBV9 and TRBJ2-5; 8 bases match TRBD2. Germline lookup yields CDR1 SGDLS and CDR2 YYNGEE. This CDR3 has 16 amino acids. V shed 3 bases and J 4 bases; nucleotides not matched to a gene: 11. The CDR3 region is CASSAGPGLVAETQYF. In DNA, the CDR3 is TGTGCCAGCAGCGCGGGACCGGGACTAGTTGCAGAGACCCAGTACTTC. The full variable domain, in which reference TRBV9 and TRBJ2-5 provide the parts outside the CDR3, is DSGVTQTPKHLITATGQRVTLRCSPRSGDLSVYWYQQSLDQGLQFLIQYYNGEERAKGNILERFSAQQFPDLHSELNLSSLELGDSALYFCASSAGPGLVAETQYFGPGTRLLVL.

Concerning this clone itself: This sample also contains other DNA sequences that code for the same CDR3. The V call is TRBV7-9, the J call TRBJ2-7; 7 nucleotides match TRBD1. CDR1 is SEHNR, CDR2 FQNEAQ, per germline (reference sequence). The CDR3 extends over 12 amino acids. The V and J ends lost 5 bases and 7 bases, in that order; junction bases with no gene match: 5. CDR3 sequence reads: CASSPTGLEQYF. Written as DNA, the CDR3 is TGTGCCAGCAGCCCGACAGGGTTGGAGCAGTACTTC. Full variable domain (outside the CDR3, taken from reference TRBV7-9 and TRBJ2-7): DTGVSQNPRHKITKRGQNVTFRCDPISEHNRLYWYRQTLGQGPEFLTYFQNEAQLEKSRLLSDRFSAERPKGSFSTLEIQRTEQGDSAMYLCASSPTGLEQYFGPGTRLTVT.

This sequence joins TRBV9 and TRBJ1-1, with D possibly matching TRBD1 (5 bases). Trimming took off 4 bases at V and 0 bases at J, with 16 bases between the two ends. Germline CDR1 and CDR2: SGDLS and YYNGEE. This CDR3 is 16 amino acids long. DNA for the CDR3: TGTGCCAGCAGCCCAACCCCGGGGGTGGTGAACACTGAAGCTTTCTTT. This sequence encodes CASSPTPGVVNTEAFF.